These T cell receptor beta chains were read from a single sample in a study of blood T cell repertoires in COVID-19. Data came from immunoSEQ multiplex PCR; TCRdb stores just in-frame clones and leaves some out. This table holds approximately 390,000 clones, 88% found once. The specimen was PBMCs or T cells enriched from blood (not recorded which). The receptors shown here come from a woman aged 40 to 50 with acute COVID-19. Each CDR3 is given with its conserved first and last residue. A D gene is named only where the DNA matches it firmly. Rows give clone size only sometimes, using once, few, many, or a class for an expanded clone.

J	size	D	V	CDR3	DNA
TRBJ2-3	NA	TRBD2	TRBV2	CASSVRAGAYTDTQYF	TGTGCCAGCAGTGTGAGAGCGGGGGCCTACACAGATACGCAGTATTTT
TRBJ1-2	NA	NA	TRBV29-1	CSVTPGDYGYTF	TGCAGCGTTACCCCCGGGGATTATGGCTACACCTTC
TRBJ2-5	NA	TRBD2	TRBV13	CASSLERGGAEETQYF	TGTGCCAGCAGCTTAGAGCGCGGGGGGGCCGAAGAGACCCAGTACTTC
TRBJ1-2	NA	NA	TRBV19	CASRRGNYGYTF	TGTGCCAGTAGAAGAGGTAACTATGGCTACACCTTC
TRBJ2-1	NA	NA	TRBV14	CASSQEVGPGLWFF	TGTGCCAGCAGCCAAGAAGTCGGCCCGGGACTTTGGTTCTTC
TRBJ2-5	NA	TRBD1	TRBV5-1	CASSKGQGVMSEETQYF	TGCGCCAGCAGCAAGGGACAGGGGGTGATGAGCGAGGAGACCCAGTACTTC
TRBJ2-7	NA	NA	TRBV19	CASSIRQDNYEQYF	TGTGCCAGTAGTATAAGGCAGGATAACTACGAGCAGTACTTC
TRBJ2-7	NA	NA	TRBV4-1	CASSQGQGREQYF	TGCGCCAGCAGCCAAGGCCAGGGGCGCGAGCAGTACTTC
TRBJ1-2	NA	NA	TRBV9	CASSGPPGTNYGYTF	TGTGCCAGCAGCGGGCCACCGGGGACTAACTATGGCTACACCTTC
TRBJ2-7	NA	TRBD2	TRBV6-5	CASSSSGGAPEQYF	TGTGCCAGCAGTTCTAGCGGGGGGGCCCCCGAGCAGTACTTC
TRBJ2-6	NA	NA	TRBV28	CASSLSSSPGANVLTF	TGTGCCAGCAGTTTATCCTCAAGCCCCGGGGCCAACGTCCTGACTTTC
TRBJ2-2	NA	NA	TRBV5-6	CASSPEPKANTGELFF	TGTGCCAGCAGCCCTGAGCCTAAAGCGAACACCGGGGAGCTGTTTTTT
TRBJ2-3	NA	NA	TRBV5-1	CASSLESGNTDTQYF	TGCGCCAGCAGCTTGGAGTCCGGGAACACAGATACGCAGTATTTT
TRBJ1-2	NA	TRBD1	TRBV5-4	CASSLDRASYGYTF	TGTGCCAGCAGCCTTGACAGGGCGAGCTATGGCTACACCTTC
TRBJ1-1	NA	NA	TRBV11-3	CASSLKGGSEAFF	TGTGCCAGCAGTCTTAAAGGAGGCTCTGAAGCTTTCTTT
TRBJ2-7	NA	TRBD1	TRBV24-1	CATSPRPGQGTGWSDEQYF	TGTGCCACCAGTCCCCGCCCGGGACAGGGAACGGGGTGGTCCGACGAGCAGTACTTC
TRBJ1-2	NA	NA	TRBV12-3/TRBV12-4	CASSLAGLDGYTF	TGTGCCAGCAGTTTGGCAGGGCTCGATGGCTACACCTTC
TRBJ1-1	NA	TRBD1	TRBV9	CASSDPGTGGSEAFF	TGTGCCAGCAGCGACCCCGGGACAGGGGGGTCCGAAGCTTTCTTT
TRBJ1-6	NA	NA	TRBV9	CASSVGPPGNSPLHF	TGTGCCAGCAGCGTTGGCCCTCCGGGGAATTCACCCCTCCACTTT
TRBJ1-1	few	NA	TRBV5-1	CASSLGATEAFF	TGCGCCAGCAGCTTGGGGGCCACTGAAGCTTTCTTT
TRBJ1-4	NA	NA	TRBV7-9	CASSLALVTDETNEKLFF	TGTGCCAGCAGCTTAGCGCTCGTTACAGATGAAACTAATGAAAAACTGTTTTTT
TRBJ2-7	NA	TRBD2	TRBV5-4	CASSRTSGGDYEQYF	TGTGCCAGCAGCCGGACTAGCGGGGGGGACTACGAGCAGTACTTC
TRBJ1-6	NA	NA	TRBV27	CASSFDKQGHSPLHF	TGTGCCAGCAGTTTTGATAAACAGGGCCATTCACCCCTCCACTTT
TRBJ2-3	NA	TRBD1	TRBV7-9	CASMMGQGGTDTQYF	TGTGCCAGCATGATGGGACAGGGGGGTACAGATACGCAGTATTTT
TRBJ1-2	NA	NA	TRBV18	CASSPGASGYTF	TGTGCCAGCTCACCAGGGGCCAGCGGCTACACCTTC
TRBJ2-4	NA	TRBD1	TRBV10-2	CASSDSGQGENIQYF	TGCGCCAGCAGTGACTCGGGACAGGGAGAAAACATTCAGTACTTC
TRBJ2-1	NA	NA	TRBV29-1	CSTELRDFGREQFF	TGCAGCACTGAACTCCGGGACTTTGGGCGTGAGCAGTTCTTC
TRBJ1-2	few	TRBD1	TRBV12-3/TRBV12-4	CASRGQLTGGYTF	TGTGCCAGCAGGGGACAGTTGACCGGTGGCTACACCTTC
TRBJ2-3	NA	TRBD2	TRBV2	CASGGTSESDTQYF	TGTGCCAGCGGGGGTACTAGCGAGAGCGATACGCAGTATTTT
TRBJ1-3	NA	TRBD1	TRBV7-9	CASSLAQGASSGNTIYF	TGTGCCAGCAGCTTAGCACAGGGGGCTTCCTCTGGAAACACCATATATTTT
TRBJ1-4	NA	NA	TRBV7-9	CASSLQTNEKLFF	TGTGCCAGCAGCTTACAAACTAATGAAAAACTGTTTTTT
TRBJ1-2	NA	NA	TRBV20-1	CSASGEGDGYGYTF	TGCAGTGCTAGTGGGGAGGGGGATGGCTATGGCTACACCTTC
TRBJ2-7	NA	TRBD2	TRBV6-5	CANKMRGRSYEQYF	TGTGCCAACAAGATGCGGGGGAGATCCTACGAGCAGTACTTC
TRBJ2-5	NA	TRBD1	TRBV30	CAWKDRGFGTQYF	TGTGCCTGGAAGGACAGGGGGTTTGGGACCCAGTACTTC
TRBJ1-1	NA	NA	TRBV7-9	CASSLNRDKNTEAFF	TGTGCCAGCAGCCTTAACCGGGACAAGAACACTGAAGCTTTCTTT
TRBJ1-1	NA	NA	TRBV18	CASSPYRDLTDTEAFF	TGTGCCAGCTCACCTTACAGGGACCTAACTGACACTGAAGCTTTCTTT
TRBJ2-5	few	NA	TRBV7-9	CASSTVQGRETQYF	TGTGCCAGCAGCACGGTCCAGGGTCGGGAGACCCAGTACTTC
TRBJ2-7	once	NA	TRBV2	CASSEALPRGYEQYF	TGTGCCAGCAGTGAAGCGCTTCCCAGAGGCTACGAGCAGTACTTC
TRBJ1-4	NA	TRBD1	TRBV11-2	CASTPTGGVNEKLFF	TGTGCCAGCACCCCGACAGGGGGAGTTAATGAAAAACTGTTTTTT
TRBJ2-1	NA	TRBD2	TRBV6-6	CASKNPTSGGDEQFF	TGTGCCAGCAAAAACCCGACTAGCGGGGGGGATGAGCAGTTCTTC
TRBJ1-2	NA	TRBD1	TRBV27	CASSYRGQGYGYTF	TGTGCCAGCAGCTACAGGGGACAGGGATATGGCTACACCTTC
TRBJ2-1	NA	TRBD1	TRBV10-3	CAISESGTGGSEQFF	TGTGCCATCAGTGAGTCGGGGACAGGGGGCAGTGAGCAGTTCTTC
TRBJ1-2	NA	NA	TRBV24-1	CATSDLGGSGGYTF	TGTGCCACCAGTGACCTAGGAGGGTCTGGTGGCTACACCTTC
TRBJ1-5	NA	NA	TRBV3-1/TRBV3-2	CASSPQGYNQPQHF	TGTGCCAGCAGCCCTCAGGGTTACAATCAGCCCCAGCATTTT
TRBJ1-2	NA	NA	TRBV5-6	CASSREWRVDYGYTF	TGTGCCAGCAGCAGAGAATGGAGGGTTGACTATGGCTACACCTTC
TRBJ1-4	NA	TRBD1	TRBV5-1	CASSSGQGSGEKLFF	TGCGCCAGCAGTTCTGGACAGGGCTCGGGGGAAAAACTGTTTTTT
TRBJ1-4	NA	TRBD1	TRBV6-1	CASSEVWGRGDEKLFF	TGTGCCAGCAGTGAAGTGTGGGGCAGGGGGGATGAAAAACTGTTTTTT
TRBJ1-2	NA	NA	TRBV5-4	CASSFPLQVTADGYTF	TGTGCCAGCAGCTTTCCCTTACAGGTCACAGCCGATGGCTACACCTTC